Following are 18 T cell receptor beta chains from one sample sequenced in a study of metastatic and nonmetastatic thyroid tumors. Each patient went into thyroid surgery without having received any treatment. With MiXCR, TCRdb reprocessed the PCR reads. This sample yields about 40,000 clones, of which 28% are seen a single time; over 8% belongs to the top ten. Sequencing was performed on blood. The receptor set was obtained from a male donor with papillary thyroid cancer or a benign thyroid nodule (not recorded which). Some clones in this sample may be carry-over from other donors' samples.

This clone was picked up a small number of times. The CDR3 DNA sequence: TGTGCCAGCAGCTACAGGGGGCTCACAGATACGCAGTATTTT. Translating gives CASSYRGLTDTQYF. The genes are TRBV11-2 and TRBJ2-3; 9 bases map to TRBD1. J was trimmed by 2 bases and V by 4 bases; bases with no gene match: 1. This CDR3 contains 14 residues. Germline CDR1 reads SGHAT; CDR2 reads FQNNGV.

This clone ranks as medium-sized. The CDR3 sequence: CASSETGNYGYTF. Here the CDR3 DNA reads TGTGCCAGCAGTGAAACGGGGAACTATGGCTACACCTTC. This chain links TRBV6-1 with TRBJ1-2; D remains unclear. Trimming removed 2 bases from V and 2 bases from J, with 6 bases in between. Germline CDR1 MNHNS, CDR2 SASEGT. The CDR3 is made up of 13 amino acids.

The CDR3 here is CASSLGLYQPQHF. Here the CDR3 DNA reads TGTGCCAGCAGTTTAGGACTGTACCAGCCCCAGCATTTT. The rearrangement uses TRBV12-3 or TRBV12-4 and TRBJ1-5; D ambiguous. V gave up 1 base and J gave up 7 bases, with 8 bases separating them. This CDR3 has 13 residues.

Only a few counts were recorded for this clone. The gene calls are TRBV19 and TRBJ2-7; no clear D. The CDR3 covers 14 residues. Germline CDR1 and CDR2: LNHDA and SQIVND (reference sequence). V was trimmed by 7 bases and J by 1 base, leaving 14 bases between them. CDR3 amino acids: CASICMPSSYEQYF. CDR3 coding DNA: TGTGCCAGTATTTGTATGCCATCTTCCTACGAGCAGTACTTC.

The chain combines TRBV5-1 with TRBJ1-6; D is unresolved. The CDR3 runs to 14 residues. Germline V lookup: CDR1 SGHRS, CDR2 YFSETQ. V gave up 0 bases and J gave up 7 bases, with 8 bases separating them. The CDR3 nucleotides read TGCGCCAGCAGCTTGGCCGGACCGAATTCACCCCTCCACTTT. This translates into CASSLAGPNSPLHF.

This clone occurred many times. The chain is built from TRBV2 and TRBJ1-2; maybe TRBD1 (5 bases). V was clipped by 6 bases and J by 3 bases, with 8 bases between them. Germline assignment: CDR1 SNHLY and CDR2 FYNNEI. The CDR3 is 12 amino acids. CDR3 residues: CASSAGDYGYTF. The CDR3 coding sequence is TGTGCCAGCAGCGCGGGGGACTATGGCTACACCTTC. Variable domain in full (rest from reference TRBV2 and TRBJ1-2): EPEVTQTPSHQVTQMGQEVILRCVPISNHLYFYWYRQILGQKVEFLVSFYNNEISEKSEIFDDQFSVERPDGSNFTLKIRSTKLEDSAMYFCASSAGDYGYTFGSGTRLTVV.

Turning to this clone: One end of the junction is discordant with germline, which a read error may explain. This chain links TRBV11-2 with TRBJ2-3; D might be TRBD1 or TRBD2, each matching 6 bases. Germline lookup yields CDR1 SGHAT and CDR2 FQNNGV. This CDR3 spans 16 amino acids. DNA for the CDR3: TGTGCCTGCAGCTTAGAGGGGGGCGGCGGCACAGATACGCAGTATTTT. Its translation: CACSLEGGGGTDTQYF.

This clone was counted between two and nine times. Other DNA sequences in the same sample also yield this CDR3. The rearrangement joins TRBV28 to TRBJ1-1; D call uncertain. V was trimmed by 6 bases and J by 1 base, leaving 12 bases between them. The CDR3 contains 14 residues. Germline V gene sequence: CDR1 MDHEN, CDR2 SYDVKM. The CDR3: CASRVGQPNTEAFF. As DNA, the CDR3 is TGTGCCAGCAGGGTAGGGCAGCCGAACACTGAAGCTTTCTTT.

This clone was counted many times. CDR3 bases: TGCGCCAGCAGCTTGGGACGAGTTAATTCACCCCTCCACTTT. Encoded protein: CASSLGRVNSPLHF. The V and J genes are TRBV5-1 and TRBJ1-6; D is ambiguous. CDR1 is SGHRS and CDR2 is YFSETQ in the germline V gene. The CDR3 extends over 14 amino acids. Between the trimmed V and J ends, which lost 0 bases and 6 bases, there was a span of 7 bases.

This clone was counted many times. V is TRBV12-5 and J is TRBJ2-3; TRBD2 matches at 8 bases. Germline CDR1 reads LGHNT; CDR2 reads FRNRAP. CDR3 length equals 16 residues. The junction had 8 bases not matched to a gene; V was cut back by 4 bases and J by 2 bases. CDR3 DNA: TGTGCTAGTGGTTCTTCTAGCGGGCAACCCACAGATACGCAGTATTTT. This sequence encodes CASGSSSGQPTDTQYF.

The gene calls are TRBV7-2 and TRBJ2-1; D gene ambiguous. Germline-derived CDR1 and CDR2 are SGHTA and FQGNSA. The CDR3 runs 13 residues. V lost 4 bases and J lost 10, with 14 bases in between. The CDR3 region has the DNA TGTGCCAGCAGCTCAGCCCCCTCGACAGAGCAGTTCTTC. Residues: CASSSAPSTEQFF. The whole variable domain, remainder taken from reference TRBV7-2 and TRBJ2-1, is GAGVSQSPSNKVTEKGKDVELRCDPISGHTALYWYRQSLGQGLEFLIYFQGNSAPDKSGLPSDRFSAERTGGSVSTLTIQRTQQEDSAVYLCASSSAPSTEQFFGPGTRLTVL.

This clone was observed at least ten times. J is TRBJ1-2 and V is TRBV6-9; no firm D call. Germline V gene sequence: CDR1 MNHGY, CDR2 SVAAGI. CDR3 length: 8 residues. CDR3 coding DNA: TGTGCTAACTATGGCTACACCTTC. This codes for CANYGYTF.

At least ten counts were recorded for this clone. The J gene is TRBJ2-7, the V gene TRBV3-1; D gene unclear. The CDR3 loop spans 13 amino acids. V gave up 0 bases and J gave up 3 bases, with 6 bases separating them. The germline CDR1 and CDR2 sequences are LGHDT and YNNKEL (reference sequence). CDR3 amino acids: CASSQEVFYEQYF. The CDR3 nucleotides read TGTGCCAGCAGCCAAGAGGTGTTCTACGAGCAGTACTTC.

The rearrangement uses TRBV18 and TRBJ1-6; D is perhaps TRBD1 (6 bases). The CDR3 length is 15 residues. CDR1 and CDR2 from the germline V gene are KGHSH and LQKENI. V gave up 3 bases and J gave up 6 bases, with 12 bases separating them. DNA for the CDR3: TGTGCCAGCTCACCCCAGGGGTCGGCTAATTCACCCCTCCACTTT. This codes for CASSPQGSANSPLHF.

V and J are TRBV24-1 and TRBJ2-3; D uncertain. TRBJ1-5 explains the end of the DNA better; the J call may be wrong. This CDR3 contains 10 residues. Germline lookup yields CDR1 KGHDR and CDR2 SFDVKD. CDR3 residues: CATSADTQHF. The CDR3 DNA sequence: TGTGCCACCAGTGCTGATACGCAGCATTTT.

This clone was observed once. The chain uses TRBV11-2 and TRBJ1-5; D not certain. Trimming removed 0 bases at V and 7 bases at J, with 7 bases between. The CDR3 has 13 amino acids. The V gene's germline CDR1 is SGHAT and CDR2 FQNNGV. CDR3 DNA sequence: TGTGCCAGCAGCTTAGATCGAGGGCAGCCCCAGCATTTT. It translates to CASSLDRGQPQHF.

Points on this clone: This CDR3 is missing its conserved last phenylalanine or tryptophan, likely due to a read error. The genes are TRBV6-4 and TRBJ2-1; 8 nucleotides line up with TRBD2. CDR1 is MRHNA, CDR2 SNTAGT, per germline. The trim removed 2 bases at V and 6 bases at J, leaving 3 bases unmatched. The CDR3 loop spans 14 amino acids. CDR3 amino acids: CASSDGSGVNEQFL. In DNA form, the CDR3 reads TGTGCCAGCAGTGACGGTAGCGGGGTCAATGAGCAGTTCTTA.

On this clone itself: The junction differs from germline at one of its ends, possibly a read error. V gene TRBV10-1 combines with J gene TRBJ1-6; no definite D call. From germline, CDR1 is WNHNN and CDR2 SYGVQD (reference sequence). The length of the CDR3 is 13 residues. CDR3 in DNA: TGCGCCAGCCTCTCCAACTATAATTCCCCCCTCCACTTT. Residues: CASLSNYNSPLHF.